This T cell receptor (beta chain) was identified in a study of PD-1 blockade in classical Hodgkin lymphoma. Whole-study findings and limits: Newly diagnosed patients had diversity similar to the baseline diversity of complete responders.

This CDR3 spans 15 amino acids. Trimming removed 5 bases from V and 4 bases from J, with 17 bases in between. CDR1 and CDR2 from the germline V gene are MNHEY and SMNVEV (reference sequence). This clone was detected only a few times. Its antigen is not known. The protocol was immunoSEQ multiplex PCR, while the TCRdb copy is restricted to in-frame clones and leaves out a portion. This sample has roughly 34,000 clones, with more than 65% found just once. There was relapse after autologous stem cell transplantation in every patient, and there was variation in brentuximab vedotin exposure. Patients had relapsed/refractory classical Hodgkin lymphoma with complete response, partial response or progressive disease as best response.

Sequences were derived from peripheral blood mononuclear cells (PBMCs), sampled before the second cycle of nivolumab. The receptor comes from a human donor with classical Hodgkin lymphoma. This chain joins TRBV27 and TRBJ1-2, with D perhaps TRBD1 (5 bases). The CDR3 protein is CASSRRDQLIYGYTF. As DNA, the CDR3 is TGTGCCAGCAGTCGCCGGGACCAACTAATCTATGGCTACACCTTC.